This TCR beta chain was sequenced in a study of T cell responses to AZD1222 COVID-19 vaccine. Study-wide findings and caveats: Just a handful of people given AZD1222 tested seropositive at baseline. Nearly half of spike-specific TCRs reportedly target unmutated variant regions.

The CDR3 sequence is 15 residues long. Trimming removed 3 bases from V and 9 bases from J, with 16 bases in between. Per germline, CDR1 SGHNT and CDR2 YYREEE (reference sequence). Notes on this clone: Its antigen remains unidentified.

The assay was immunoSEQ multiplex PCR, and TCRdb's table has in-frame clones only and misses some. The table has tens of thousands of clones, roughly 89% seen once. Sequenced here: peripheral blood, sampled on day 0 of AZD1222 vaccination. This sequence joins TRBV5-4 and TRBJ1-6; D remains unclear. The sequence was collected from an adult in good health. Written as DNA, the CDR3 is TGTGCCAGCAGCTCCAGGCCGTCTGTGATTTCACCCCTCCACTTT. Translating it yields CASSSRPSVISPLHF.